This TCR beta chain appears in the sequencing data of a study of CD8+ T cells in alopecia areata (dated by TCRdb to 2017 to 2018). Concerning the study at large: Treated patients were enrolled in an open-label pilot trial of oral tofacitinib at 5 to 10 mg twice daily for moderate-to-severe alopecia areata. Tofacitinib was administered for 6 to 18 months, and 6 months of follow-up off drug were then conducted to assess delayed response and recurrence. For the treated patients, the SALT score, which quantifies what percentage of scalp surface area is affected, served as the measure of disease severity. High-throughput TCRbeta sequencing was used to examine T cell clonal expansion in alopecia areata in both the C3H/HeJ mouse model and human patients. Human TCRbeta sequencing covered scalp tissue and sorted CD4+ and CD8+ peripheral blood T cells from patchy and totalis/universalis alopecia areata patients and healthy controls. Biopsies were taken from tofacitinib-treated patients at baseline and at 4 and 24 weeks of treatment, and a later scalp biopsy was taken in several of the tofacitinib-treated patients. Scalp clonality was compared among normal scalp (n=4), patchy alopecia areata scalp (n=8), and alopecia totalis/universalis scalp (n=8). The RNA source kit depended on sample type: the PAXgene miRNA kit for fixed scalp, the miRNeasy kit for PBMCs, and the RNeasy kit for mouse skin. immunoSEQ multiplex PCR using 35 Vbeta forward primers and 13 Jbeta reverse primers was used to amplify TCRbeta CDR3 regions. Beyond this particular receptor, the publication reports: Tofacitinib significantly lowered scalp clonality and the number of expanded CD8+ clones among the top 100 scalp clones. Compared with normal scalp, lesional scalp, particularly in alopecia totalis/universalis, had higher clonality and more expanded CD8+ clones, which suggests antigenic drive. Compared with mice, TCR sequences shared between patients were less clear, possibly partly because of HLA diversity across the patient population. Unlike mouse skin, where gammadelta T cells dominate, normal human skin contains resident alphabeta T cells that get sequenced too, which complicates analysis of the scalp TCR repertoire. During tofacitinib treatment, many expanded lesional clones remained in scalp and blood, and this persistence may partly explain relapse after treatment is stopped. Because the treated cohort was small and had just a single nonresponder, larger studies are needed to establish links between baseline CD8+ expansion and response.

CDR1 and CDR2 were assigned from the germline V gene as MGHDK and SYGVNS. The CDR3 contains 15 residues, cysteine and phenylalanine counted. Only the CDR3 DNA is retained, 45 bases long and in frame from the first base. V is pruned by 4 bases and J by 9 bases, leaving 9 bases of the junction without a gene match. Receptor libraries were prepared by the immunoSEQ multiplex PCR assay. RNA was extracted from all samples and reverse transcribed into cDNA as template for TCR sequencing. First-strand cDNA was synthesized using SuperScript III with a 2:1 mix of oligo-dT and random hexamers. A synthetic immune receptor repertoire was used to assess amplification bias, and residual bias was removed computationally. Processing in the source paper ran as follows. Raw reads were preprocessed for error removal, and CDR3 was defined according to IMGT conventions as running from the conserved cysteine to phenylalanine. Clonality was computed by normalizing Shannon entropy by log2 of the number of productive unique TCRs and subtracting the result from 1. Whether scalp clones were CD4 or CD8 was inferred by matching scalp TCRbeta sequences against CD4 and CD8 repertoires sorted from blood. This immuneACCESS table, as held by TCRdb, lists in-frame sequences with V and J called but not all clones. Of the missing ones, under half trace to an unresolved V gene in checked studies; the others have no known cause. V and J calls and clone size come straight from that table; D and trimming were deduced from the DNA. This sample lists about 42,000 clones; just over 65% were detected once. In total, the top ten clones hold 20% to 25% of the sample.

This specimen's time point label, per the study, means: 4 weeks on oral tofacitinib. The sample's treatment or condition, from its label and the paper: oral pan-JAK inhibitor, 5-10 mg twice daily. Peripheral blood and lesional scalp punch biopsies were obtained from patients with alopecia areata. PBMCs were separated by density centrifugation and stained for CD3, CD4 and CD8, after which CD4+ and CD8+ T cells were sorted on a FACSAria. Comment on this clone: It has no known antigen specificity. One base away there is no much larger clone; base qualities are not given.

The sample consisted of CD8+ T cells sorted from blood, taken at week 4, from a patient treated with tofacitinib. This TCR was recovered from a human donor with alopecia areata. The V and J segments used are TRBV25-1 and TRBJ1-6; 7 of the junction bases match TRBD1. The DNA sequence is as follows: TGTGCCAGCAGTGGACAGGGTTCATTAAGTTCACCCCTCCACTTT. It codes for CASSGQGSLSSPLHF.